A single sample is the source of the 31 T cell receptor beta chains below, sequenced in a study of T cells in Graves' hyperthyroidism and ophthalmopathy. Template material for amplifying TCR beta CDR3 regions consisted of RNA transcripts. HTBI primers drove first-round RT-PCR of the TCR CDR3. TCRdb passed the multiplex PCR reads through MiXCR, listing each CDR3 protein once. This sample has around 480,000 distinct CDR3 sequences, with over 13% found just once. The sample taken for sequencing was blood. The receptors here all came from a woman younger than 35 with Graves' hyperthyroidism.

The sample holds many counts of this clonotype. V is TRBV9 and J is TRBJ2-1; a possible D gene is TRBD2 (5 bases). Germline V gene sequence: CDR1 SGDLS, CDR2 YYNGEE. The CDR3 loop spans 14 amino acids. V was cut by 5 bases and J by 0 bases, with 9 bases left in between. CDR3 loop: CASSVGSSYNEQFF. Here the CDR3 DNA reads TGTGCCAGCAGTGTTGGGAGCTCCTACAATGAGCAGTTCTTC.

This sequence joins TRBV7-3 and TRBJ2-3, with 15 bases that match TRBD2. There are 13 residues in the CDR3. J gave up 12 bases and V 6 bases, and 4 bases lay outside the gene matches. Germline V gene lookup returns CDR1 SGHTA and CDR2 FQGTGA. As DNA, the CDR3 is TGTGCCAGCAGTTGGACTAGCGGGAGGGCCCAGTATTTT. Translated, it gives CASSWTSGRAQYF.

This clonotype came up many times. This chain joins TRBV12-3 or TRBV12-4 and TRBJ2-1; 8 bases match TRBD1. The J segment lost 9 bases and the V segment lost 3 bases, leaving 13 bases of the junction unmatched. The CDR3 covers 16 residues. CDR3 region: CASSFAGGVGFGEQFF. DNA of the CDR3: TGTGCCAGCAGTTTCGCAGGGGGCGTCGGTTTTGGTGAGCAGTTCTTC.

This chain's CDR3 is CATKGGIDTGELFF. DNA of the CDR3: TGTGCCACCAAGGGCGGGATCGACACCGGGGAGCTGTTTTTT. The chain combines TRBV2 with TRBJ2-2; a possible D gene is TRBD2 (6 bases). The CDR3 consists of 14 residues. Trimming stripped 10 bases from V and 3 bases from J, with 15 bases between. Germline CDR1 SNHLY, CDR2 FYNNEI.

Many counts were recorded for this clonotype. This chain connects TRBV19 to TRBJ2-1; 14 positions agree with TRBD2. Germline V lookup: CDR1 LNHDA, CDR2 SQIVND (reference sequence). The CDR3 totals 16 residues. V was pared by 5 bases and J by 8 bases, with 8 bases of the junction left unmatched. CDR3 protein: CASSRPTSGRGDEQFF. The DNA of the CDR3 is TGTGCCAGTAGTCGCCCGACTAGCGGGAGGGGCGATGAGCAGTTCTTC.

This chain uses TRBV18 with TRBJ1-3; TRBD1 agrees at 11 bases. In germline, CDR1 is KGHSH, CDR2 LQKENI. V dropped 3 bases and J dropped 0; count of bases not matched to a gene: 7. The length of the CDR3 is 18 residues. CDR3 in amino acids: CASSPGTGGDPSGNTIYF. The CDR3 DNA reads TGTGCCAGCTCACCCGGGACAGGGGGTGACCCCTCTGGAAACACCATATATTTT.

This clonotype was recorded at least ten times. V is TRBV30 and J is TRBJ2-5; D possibly corresponds to TRBD2 (6 bases). This CDR3 has 13 residues. The germline V gene has CDR1 GTSNPN and CDR2 SVGIG (reference sequence). The ends were cut back, 2 bases at V and 7 bases at J, with 14 bases in the middle. This CDR3 reads CAWSRGGQGTQYF. Written as DNA, the CDR3 is TGTGCCTGGAGTAGGGGAGGCCAGGGGACCCAGTACTTC.

This clonotype appeared a few times. The chain recombines TRBV7-2 with TRBJ2-5; weak D call: TRBD1 (6 bases). CDR1 is SGHTA and CDR2 is FQGNSA in the germline V gene. This CDR3 is 13 amino acids long. V dropped 4 bases and J dropped 1 base, with 7 bases sitting between them. The CDR3 protein is CASSYRVQETQYF. The CDR3 DNA follows: TGTGCCAGCAGCTACAGGGTCCAAGAGACCCAGTACTTC.

In regard to this clonotype: A much larger clone differs by one base, so this may be a read error. V and J are TRBV18 and TRBJ2-1; 8 nucleotides align to TRBD1. The CDR3 sequence is 12 residues long. CDR1 is KGHSH, CDR2 LQKENI, per germline. The CDR3 reads CVSSPTGDEQFF. CDR3 sequence (DNA): TGTGTCAGCTCGCCGACAGGGGATGAGCAGTTCTTC.

This clonotype was detected many times. This chain uses TRBV10-3 with TRBJ2-7; 7 bases agree with TRBD2. J gave up 3 bases and V 3 bases, and 2 bases lay outside the gene matches. Germline CDR1 reads ENHRY; CDR2 reads SYGVKD. The CDR3 spans 13 residues. The CDR3 DNA sequence: TGTGCCATCAGTGACGGGAGGAACTACGAGCAGTACTTC. Protein product: CAISDGRNYEQYF.

This clonotype was found many times. CDR3 amino acids: CASRKEYGYTF. CDR3 DNA sequence: TGTGCCAGTAGGAAAGAGTATGGCTACACCTTC. This chain uses TRBV19 with TRBJ1-2; D not resolved. This CDR3 is built from 11 residues. V was pared by 6 bases and J by 5 bases, with 7 bases between. Germline assignment: CDR1 LNHDA and CDR2 SQIVND (reference sequence).

This clonotype was observed many times. V usage is TRBV20-1 and J usage is TRBJ2-1; 12 bases match TRBD1. V shed 6 bases, J shed 6 bases, and the junction held 9 bases outside the gene matches. There are 15 residues in the CDR3. CDR1 is DFQATT, CDR2 SNEGSKA, per germline (reference sequence). CDR3 bases: TGCAGTGCCACACCCCCGGGACAGGGGGCCAATGAGCAGTTCTTC. It encodes CSATPPGQGANEQFF.

Only a few counts were recorded for this clonotype. The rearrangement joins TRBV19 to TRBJ2-3; the D gene is possibly TRBD2 (6 bases). The CDR3 length is 17 residues. Trimming removed 7 bases at V and 0 bases at J, with 20 bases between. Per the germline V gene, CDR1 is LNHDA and CDR2 is SQIVND (reference sequence). The CDR3 sequence is CASTGVVGPTSTDTQYF. The CDR3 DNA sequence: TGTGCCAGTACGGGGGTCGTGGGGCCTACTAGCACAGATACGCAGTATTTT.

This clonotype was seen ten or more times. This chain links TRBV6-1 with TRBJ2-3; TRBD2 matches 10 bases. The J segment lost 5 bases and the V segment lost 3 bases, leaving 8 bases of the junction unmatched. The CDR3 covers 16 residues. Germline CDR1 is MNHNS and CDR2 is SASEGT. CDR3 bases: TGTGCCAGCAGTGAGTGGCTAGCGGGAGTCGGAGATACGCAGTATTTT. This sequence encodes CASSEWLAGVGDTQYF.

This clonotype was observed once. Its ends do not fully match the called genes, so a read error is possible. CDR3 sequence (DNA): TGTGCCAGCTCACCTGTTGAACGAGATGGCTGCACCTTC. This gives the protein CASSPVERDGCTF. This chain joins TRBV18 and TRBJ1-2; D is unresolved. This CDR3 is built from 13 residues. Germline V lookup: CDR1 KGHSH, CDR2 LQKENI.

This clonotype was recorded many times. This chain links TRBV30 with TRBJ2-7; no definite D call. Germline V gives CDR1 GTSNPN, CDR2 SVGIG (reference sequence). V dropped 2 bases and J dropped 0 bases, with 5 bases sitting between them. This CDR3 comprises 12 residues. The CDR3 coding sequence is TGTGCCTGGAGTATAAGCTCCTACGAGCAGTACTTC. Translation: CAWSISSYEQYF.

This clonotype was observed at least ten times. CDR3 sequence reads: CASSSSLATSTDTQYF. The DNA of the CDR3 is TGTGCCAGCAGTTCAAGCCTAGCGACAAGCACAGATACGCAGTATTTT. This sequence joins TRBV7-2 and TRBJ2-3, with TRBD2 as a possible D gene (6 bases). Germline CDR1 and CDR2: SGHTA and FQGNSA. V was clipped by 6 bases and J by 0 bases, with 16 bases between them. The CDR3 runs to 16 residues.

This clonotype was counted at least ten times. The V and J genes are TRBV6-5 and TRBJ1-5, with D possibly TRBD1 on 5 matching bases. CDR1 and CDR2 (germline): MNHEY, SVGAGI. The ends were cut back, 0 bases at V and 7 bases at J, with 13 bases in the middle. The CDR3 covers 15 residues. DNA of the CDR3: TGTGCCAGCAGTTACTCAGGGACCCTCGGGCAGCCCCAGCATTTT. Encoded protein: CASSYSGTLGQPQHF.

This clonotype showed up just a few times. The genes are TRBV6-2 or TRBV6-3 and TRBJ2-7, with D perhaps TRBD1 (6 bases). CDR1 MNHEY and CDR2 SVGEGT come from the germline V gene. The CDR3 spans 14 residues. Trimming left V 6 bases short and J 4 bases short, with 16 bases between. The CDR3 protein is CASRKGVSIYEQYV. The CDR3 coding sequence is TGTGCCAGCAGGAAGGGGGTCAGCATATACGAGCAGTACGTC.

On this clonotype: Germline and junction disagree at one end, which may indicate a read error. This rearrangement joins TRBV4-1 to TRBJ2-1; no firm D call. This CDR3 has 13 amino acids. Germline V gene lookup returns CDR1 MGHRA and CDR2 YSYEKL. The CDR3 loop is CTSSAFFGDEQFF. Here the CDR3 DNA reads TGCACCAGCAGCGCCTTCTTTGGAGACGAGCAGTTCTTC.

This sequence joins TRBV6-5 and TRBJ1-6; the D gene is possibly TRBD1 (5 bases). V was pared by 4 bases and J by 4 bases, with 29 bases between. There are 21 residues in the CDR3. The germline gives CDR1 MNHEY, CDR2 SVGAGI. CDR3 residues: CASSSGTAVVGTAPYNSPLHF. In nucleotides, the CDR3 is TGTGCCAGCAGTTCCGGGACGGCTGTTGTTGGGACGGCCCCATATAATTCACCCCTCCACTTT.

The chain recombines TRBV6-1 with TRBJ1-2; weak D call: TRBD1 (5 bases). Deletions cut 2 bases from V and 4 bases from J, with 20 bases between. From germline, CDR1 is MNHNS and CDR2 SASEGT. There are 17 residues in the CDR3. The CDR3 nucleotides are TGTGCCAGCAGTGAAACCCCGGGACTCAAACCCCTCTATGGCTACACCTTC. The encoded protein is CASSETPGLKPLYGYTF.

This clonotype has ten or more counts. The chain uses TRBV11-3 and TRBJ2-5, with D possibly being TRBD2 (6 bases). V was clipped by 6 bases and J by 5 bases, with 16 bases between them. Looked up from germline, CDR1 is SGHNT and CDR2 is YENEEA. This CDR3 is 14 amino acids long. For the CDR3, the DNA is TGTGCCAGCAGAAGCTCGGACTATTGGGAGACCCAGTACTTC. This translates into CASRSSDYWETQYF.

Ten or more counts support this clonotype. The chain combines TRBV12-3 or TRBV12-4 with TRBJ1-4; tentatively, D is TRBD1 (5 bases). CDR3 length: 15 amino acids. Between the trimmed V and J ends, which lost 5 bases and 0 bases, there was a span of 10 bases. CDR3 in DNA: TGTGCCAGCAGTCTATCGACAGCAACTAATGAAAAACTGTTTTTT. This gives the protein CASSLSTATNEKLFF.

This clonotype occurred many times. This sequence joins TRBV12-3 or TRBV12-4 and TRBJ2-5; weak D call: TRBD2 (5 bases). The CDR3 sequence is 15 residues long. Between the trimmed V and J ends, which lost 3 bases and 1 base, there was a span of 12 bases. In DNA, the CDR3 is TGTGCCAGCAGTTTCGGGGTAGATGGCCAAGAGACCCAGTACTTC. Amino acids: CASSFGVDGQETQYF.

This clonotype has only a few counts. The chain recombines TRBV12-3 or TRBV12-4 with TRBJ1-5, with unresolved D. Deletions cut 4 bases from V and 9 bases from J, with 13 bases between. The CDR3 is made up of 13 amino acids. The CDR3 coding sequence is TGTGCCAGCAGTTCGCAGGTAATGGGGCCCCAGCATTTT. It encodes CASSSQVMGPQHF.

This clonotype has more than one count but fewer than ten. This may be a read error, as it is one base from a much larger clone. The chain combines TRBV6-1 with TRBJ2-7; 9 nucleotides match TRBD1. In germline, CDR1 is MNHNS, CDR2 SASEGT. The CDR3 is 16 amino acids. The V segment lost 7 bases and the J segment 5 bases; nucleotides outside the gene matches: 15. CDR3 amino acids: CASIKRSGQGVHEQYF. In DNA form, the CDR3 reads TGTGCCAGCATCAAGAGGTCGGGACAGGGCGTCCACGAGCAGTACTTC.

The chain uses TRBV18 and TRBJ2-2; weak D call: TRBD2 (5 bases). The ends were cut back, 2 bases at V and 0 bases at J, with 10 bases in the middle. CDR3 length: 16 amino acids. The germline V gene has CDR1 KGHSH and CDR2 LQKENI. CDR3 in amino acids: CASSPERVPNTGELFF. The CDR3 nucleotides read TGTGCCAGCTCACCAGAGAGGGTGCCGAACACCGGGGAGCTGTTTTTT.

This clonotype was picked up a small number of times. The genes are TRBV19 and TRBJ2-2; TRBD2 matches 14 bases. With V trimmed by 6 bases and J by 4 bases, 13 bases remained unmatched. Germline CDR1 is LNHDA and CDR2 is SQIVND (reference sequence). CDR3 length: 19 residues. CDR3 DNA sequence: TGTGCCAGTAGAACCCCCGTGACTAGCGGGAGGGCCGGCACCGGGGAGCTGTTTTTT. Amino acids: CASRTPVTSGRAGTGELFF.

A note on this clonotype: A read error may be the cause here, since a much bigger clone is one base away. The V gene is TRBV9, the J gene TRBJ1-2, with D possibly being TRBD1 (5 bases). Germline V gene sequence: CDR1 SGDLS, CDR2 YYNGEE. The ends were cut back, 6 bases at V and 2 bases at J, with 11 bases in the middle. The CDR3 length is 13 residues. CDR3 region: CASNATVNYGYTF. CDR3 sequence (DNA): TGTGCCAGCAACGCGACAGTCAACTATGGCTACACCTTC.

The CDR3 region is CASSLIAGGWDEQFF. CDR3 DNA sequence: TGCGCCAGCAGCCTCATAGCGGGAGGGTGGGATGAGCAGTTCTTC. This chain uses TRBV4-1 with TRBJ2-1; TRBD2 matches at 11 bases. The V gene's germline CDR1 is MGHRA and CDR2 YSYEKL. CDR3 size: 15 residues. The V and J ends lost 4 bases and 8 bases, in that order; junction bases with no gene match: 7.